This TCR beta chain appears in the sequencing data of a study of early T cells in non-severe SARS-CoV-2 infection. Study-wide points: Private and CD4 specificities were missed by VDJdb matching, skewed to anti-spike CD8.

Comment on this clonotype: Its antigen is not known.

CDR1 is SGHRS, CDR2 YFSETQ, per germline. The CDR3 contains 16 residues. Trimming stripped 3 bases from V and 2 bases from J, with 16 bases between. The library protocol tagged individual cDNA molecules with unique molecular identifiers. TCRdb re-called the 5' RACE reads with MiXCR, one entry per CDR3 protein. The sample records more than 65,000 distinct CDR3 sequences, around 13% being singletons. This clonotype was sampled from an adult who was a healthcare worker with PCR-confirmed SARS-CoV-2 infection or an uninfected control (not recorded which). The rearrangement links TRBV5-1 to TRBJ2-3, with a possible D match to TRBD2 (6 bases). The input for sequencing was whole blood, taken at baseline. This chain's CDR3 is CASSYLFGSYTDTQYF. CDR3 DNA sequence: TGCGCCAGCAGCTACCTGTTCGGGAGTTACACAGATACGCAGTATTTT.